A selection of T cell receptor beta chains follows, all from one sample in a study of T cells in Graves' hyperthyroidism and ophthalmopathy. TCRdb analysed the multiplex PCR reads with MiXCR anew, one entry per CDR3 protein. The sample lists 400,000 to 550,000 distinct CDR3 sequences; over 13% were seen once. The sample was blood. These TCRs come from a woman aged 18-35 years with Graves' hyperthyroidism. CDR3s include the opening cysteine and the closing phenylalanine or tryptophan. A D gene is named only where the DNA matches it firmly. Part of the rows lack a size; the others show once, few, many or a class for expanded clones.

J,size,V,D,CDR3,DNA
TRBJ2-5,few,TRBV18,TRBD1,CASSPLLTGTAYQETQYF,TGTGCCAGCTCACCACTTCTTACCGGGACAGCGTACCAAGAGACCCAGTACTTC
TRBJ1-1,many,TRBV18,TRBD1,CASSPYEGAHNTEAFF,TGTGCCAGCTCACCGTACGAGGGGGCGCATAACACTGAAGCTTTCTTT
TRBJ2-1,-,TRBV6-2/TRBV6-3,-,CASRQTWGSYNEQFF,TGTGCCAGCAGACAGACCTGGGGCTCCTACAATGAGCAGTTCTTC
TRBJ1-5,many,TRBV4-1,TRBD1,CASSQERDTGGRSNQPQHF,TGCGCCAGCAGCCAAGAAAGGGATACAGGGGGCAGGAGCAATCAGCCCCAGCATTTT
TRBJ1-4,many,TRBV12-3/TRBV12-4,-,CASSFRERANEKLFF,TGTGCCAGCAGTTTCCGGGAAAGGGCTAATGAAAAACTGTTTTTT
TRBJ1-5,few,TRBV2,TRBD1,CASRRSGGPNQPQHF,TGTGCCAGCAGACGGTCAGGGGGCCCGAATCAGCCCCAGCATTTT
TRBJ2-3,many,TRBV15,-,CATSRDRLGGTTDTQYF,TGTGCCACCAGCAGAGATCGGTTAGGGGGGACGACAGATACGCAGTATTTT
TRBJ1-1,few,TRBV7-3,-,CASSLFSDTEAFF,TGTGCCAGCAGTCTTTTCAGTGACACTGAAGCTTTCTTT
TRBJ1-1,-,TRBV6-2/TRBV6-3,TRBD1,CATQGRGMNTEAFF,TGTGCGACACAGGGGAGAGGCATGAACACTGAAGCTTTCTTT
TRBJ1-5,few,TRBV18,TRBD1,CASSPPGTGNQPQHF,TGTGCCAGCTCACCACCGGGGACAGGGAATCAGCCCCAGCATTTT